Listed below are T cell receptor beta chains from one sample, sequenced in a study of tissue T cells after allogeneic stem cell transplantation. TCRdb keeps only in-frame clones here, not all; method: immunoSEQ multiplex PCR. This repertoire shows fewer than 30,000 clones, about 70% found once; its top ten account for 7.7%. This material consisted of tissue from the ileum, taken at autopsy. All receptors derive from a female donor over 55 with lung cancer. Each CDR3 is given with its conserved first and last residue. A D gene is named only where the DNA matches it firmly. A row's size may be missing; if present it is once, few, many or a size class.

TGTGCCAGCAGCTTAGGTGGCTTTACCTGGGGAAACACCATATATTTT CASSLGGFTWGNTIYF - TRBJ1-3 TRBV7-8 -
TGTGCCAGCTCACTTTCAATCGGGAGACAGACCAACACTGAAGCTTTCTTT CASSLSIGRQTNTEAFF - TRBJ1-1 TRBV18 -
TGTGCCAGCAGCTTATCCAGACTAGCGGGAGCGGCCTACAATGAGCAGTTCTTC CASSLSRLAGAAYNEQFF TRBD2 TRBJ2-1 TRBV7-2 -
TGTGCCAGCAGTGAATCCAGGACAGGAGTCGGCCACGAGCAGTACTTC CASSESRTGVGHEQYF TRBD1 TRBJ2-7 TRBV25-1 -
TGCGCCAGCAGCCCTTCCGGGACAGCGATTTTAGAGCAGTACTTC CASSPSGTAILEQYF TRBD1 TRBJ2-7 TRBV5-1 -
TGCGCCAGCAGCTTGAGGGAGACCCAGTACTTC CASSLRETQYF - TRBJ2-5 TRBV5-1 -
TGTGCCAGCAGCTTAGCAGGGACTGAAAAACTGTTTTTT CASSLAGTEKLFF - TRBJ1-4 TRBV7-9 few
TGTGCCAGCTCACCTTTGCGGGAGAACACTGAAGCTTTCTTT CASSPLRENTEAFF - TRBJ1-1 TRBV18 -
TGCGCCAGCAGCTACTCACAGGAAACCCCTGGAAACACCATATATTTT CASSYSQETPGNTIYF - TRBJ1-3 TRBV5-1 -
TGTGCCAGTAAGGGTACCACGGATGAGCAGTTCTTC CASKGTTDEQFF - TRBJ2-1 TRBV19 -